The T cell receptor (beta chain) described here comes from a study of blood T cells in healthy people across ages (dated by TCRdb to about 2015). Regarding the research as a whole: In model experiments, template switching captured about one uniquely barcoded TCR beta cDNA molecule for every two T cells. Using deep sequencing normalized with unique cDNA molecular identifiers, the study measured how TCR beta repertoire diversity changes with age. Donors were grouped into four age groups: young (average approximately 15 years), middle-aged (approximately 41), aged (around 66) and long-lived (about 89). Donors of different ages were randomly distributed across sequencing lanes to avoid experimental bias. The study analyzed two additional independent replicas of 1 million unique cDNA reads from the same blood draw for two donors, one aged 18 to 30 and one aged 80 or older.

The study at large found these results: Compared with the aged group, more naive CD4+ T cells, fewer expanded clones and increased TCR diversity were shown by the long-lived group, suggesting age selection. A strong correlation was found between observed TCR beta diversity and the percentage of naive T cells measured by flow cytometry. Conclusive comparison of naive and antigen-experienced compartments was prevented by the profiling of bulk unsorted PBMCs. Estimates of total diversity from one million sequenced T cells were regarded as lower bounds and underestimates. The CMV infection status of donors was not known, potentially confounding age-related changes in expanded clonotypes. Observed TCR beta diversity per million T cells fell roughly linearly with age, and a significant reduction was already apparent by age about 43.

Turning to this clonotype: There is no known antigen for this receptor. One end of the junction fails to match germline, which may point to a read error.

Library prep was done by 5' RACE. The sequencing machine was an Illumina HiSeq 2500. A second PCR of roughly 6 to 12 cycles was performed with a sample-barcoded 5' primer and a J-beta primer mix. A unique molecular identifier was introduced onto each TCR beta cDNA molecule by a template-switch 5' adaptor carrying 12 random nucleotides. At least 3 million CDR3-containing paired-end reads were obtained from each sample. All of the RNA was converted into first-strand cDNA using the Mint cDNA synthesis kit, with a TRBC-specific oligonucleotide serving as the primer. Following uracil-DNA glycosylase treatment, a first 18-cycle PCR with universal primers M1SS and BC2_uni_R was performed on all cDNA. Concerning the study's data processing: Normalization of each sample was performed by random selection of 1 million high-quality reads, each carrying a distinct molecular identifier. Instead of being binned into consensus sequences, reads with shared molecular identifiers were discarded. CDR3 identification, clonotype clustering and error correction used MiTCR with a Q25 quality threshold and the strictest error-elimination algorithm. Lower-bound total TCR beta diversity was estimated with a nonparametric unseen species model using Euler transformation. Using fastp at Q25 and MiXCR, TCRdb reprocessed the public reads and kept productive beta chains. All rows with the same CDR3 protein become a single entry with the most common DNA and genes. The V and J calls were not made by the authors but by TCRdb's processing. The sample records about 1.7 million distinct CDR3 sequences, roughly 30% of which are singletons. Roughly 8% of the sample comes from the top ten.

Systemically healthy Caucasian individuals from Russia, 35 to 40 in total and aged about 6 to 90 years, were included as donors. Approximately 10 milliliters of peripheral blood were collected from each donor into EDTA-treated Vacutainer tubes. Ficoll-Paque density-gradient centrifugation was used to isolate PBMCs, with at least 6.5 million per sample. Trizol reagent was used to extract total RNA from PBMCs, with at least 6 micrograms per sample. For every donor, flow cytometry on a PBMC aliquot measured the percentage of naive CD45RAhigh/CD27high T cells. The CDR3 goes from the cysteine to the phenylalanine over 16 residues. CDR3 DNA is the only sequence kept; it has 48 bases, read in frame from the first base. CDR1 SSHAT and CDR2 FNYEAQ are derived from the germline V gene (reference sequence).

This TCR derives from a woman aged 30 to 39 in good health. The sequence links TRBV7-7 to TRBJ1-5; possibly the D gene is TRBD1, per 5 matching bases. The sample comprised blood. At the DNA level, the sequence is TGTGCCGGCAGCTTAGTAGGGGCCCCAAGGGCCCAGCCCCAGCATTTT. This encodes CAGSLVGAPRAQPQHF.